This passage covers 21 T cell receptor beta chains from one sample sequenced in a study of cytotoxic CD8 clonotypes in ibrutinib-treated CLL. Assay: immunoSEQ multiplex PCR; the TCRdb copy retains only in-frame clones and omits some. Among 100,000 to 150,000 clones, roughly 85% were seen once, and the ten largest hold 2% to 2.5%. Here the sequenced sample was PBMCs, taken after 24 months of ibrutinib treatment. The receptors were gathered from a human donor with chronic lymphocytic leukemia.

The chain employs TRBV6-6 and TRBJ2-3; D unresolved. V was cut by 3 bases and J by 4 bases, with 11 bases left in between. This CDR3 has 14 amino acids. Germline-derived CDR1 and CDR2 are MNHNY and SVGAGI (reference sequence). The CDR3 bases are TGTGCCAGCAGTTATGATAGATCCGCAGATACGCAGTATTTT. It yields the protein CASSYDRSADTQYF.

This chain connects TRBV27 to TRBJ1-4; maybe TRBD1 (5 bases). This CDR3 comprises 15 residues. The V end was cut by 6 bases, the J end by 8 bases, with 19 bases between. CDR1 is MNHEY, CDR2 SMNVEV, per germline (reference sequence). In DNA, the CDR3 is TGTGCCAGCAGACTCCGACAGTACGGTATGGAAAAACTGTTTTTT. Translation: CASRLRQYGMEKLFF.

The J gene is TRBJ2-1, the V gene TRBV27; 11 positions agree with TRBD1. V lost 6 bases, J lost 6 bases, and 10 bases stayed unmatched. This CDR3 is built from 16 residues. Looked up from germline, CDR1 is MNHEY and CDR2 is SMNVEV (reference sequence). Written as DNA, the CDR3 is TGTGCCAGCAGGGCCCACCGGGACAGGGGGATCAATGAGCAGTTCTTC. This gives the protein CASRAHRDRGINEQFF.

This chain connects TRBV6-8 to TRBJ1-4; TRBD1 agrees at 8 bases. This CDR3 spans 15 amino acids. The germline CDR1 and CDR2 sequences are MNHGY and SAAAGT. With V trimmed by 6 bases and J by 4 bases, 7 bases remained unmatched. The CDR3 spells CASRGNRGNNEKLFF. The DNA for the CDR3 is TGTGCCAGCAGGGGAAACAGGGGGAATAATGAAAAACTGTTTTTT.

This chain connects TRBV6-1 to TRBJ1-2, with D uncertain. Per the germline V gene, CDR1 is MNHNS and CDR2 is SASEGT. With 1 base removed from V and 7 bases from J, the gap between germline ends came to 4 bases. The CDR3 has 11 residues. CDR3 amino acids: CASSEGLGYTF. DNA of the CDR3: TGTGCCAGCAGTGAAGGGCTTGGCTACACCTTC.

This chain joins TRBV11-2 and TRBJ1-2; 7 nucleotides match TRBD1. Losses at the gene ends were 5 bases for V and 2 bases for J; bases not matched to a gene: 8. The CDR3 is 15 residues long. CDR1 SGHAT and CDR2 FQNNGV come from the germline V gene. CDR3 DNA: TGTGCCAGCAGCCGTCTGGGCAGGGGGAACTATGGCTACACCTTC. This gives the protein CASSRLGRGNYGYTF.

The chain couples TRBV28 to TRBJ2-7; tentatively, D is TRBD1 (6 bases). CDR3 size: 14 residues. In germline, CDR1 is MDHEN, CDR2 SYDVKM. The germline V and J ends were trimmed by 3 bases and 7 bases, with 16 bases remaining between them. Here the CDR3 reads CASSFIRTVKEQYF. The CDR3 DNA is TGTGCCAGCAGTTTTATTCGGACAGTGAAGGAGCAGTACTTC.

This clone was recorded once. The rearrangement uses TRBV18 and TRBJ2-2; D ambiguous. The germline V gene encodes CDR1 KGHSH and CDR2 LQKENI. CDR3 length: 15 amino acids. Trimming stripped 3 bases from V and 3 bases from J, with 11 bases between. The CDR3 coding sequence is TGTGCCAGCTCACCTTACCAAAGCTACACCGGGGAGCTGTTTTTT. Amino acid sequence: CASSPYQSYTGELFF.

The chain employs TRBV5-1 and TRBJ2-1; TRBD1 matches 7 bases. Trimming took 1 base from V and 8 from J; bases not matched to a gene: 6. The V gene's germline CDR1 is SGHRS and CDR2 YFSETQ. This CDR3 region has 14 residues. CDR3 in amino acids: CASSLRTGTDEQFF. For the CDR3, the DNA is TGCGCCAGCAGCTTGCGAACCGGGACAGATGAGCAGTTCTTC.

The chain has TRBV7-3 and TRBJ1-1, with 11 nucleotides matching TRBD1. Trimming at V came to 8 bases and at J to 4 bases, leaving 6 bases not matched to a gene. The germline gives CDR1 SGHTA, CDR2 FQGTGA. The CDR3 runs 14 residues. The DNA of the CDR3 is TGTGCCAGCCGCGCCGGGACAGGGGGCACTGAAGCTTTCTTT. Protein: CASRAGTGGTEAFF.

This chain uses TRBV4-1 with TRBJ1-1; possible D gene TRBD1, 5 bases. Per germline, CDR1 MGHRA and CDR2 YSYEKL. V was clipped by 2 bases and J by 5 bases, with 12 bases between them. The CDR3 length is 14 residues. The CDR3 spells CASSQPGGRTEAFF. CDR3 coding DNA: TGCGCCAGCAGCCAACCGGGGGGGAGGACTGAAGCTTTCTTT.

V and J are TRBV5-1 and TRBJ1-3; 7 bases are a match to TRBD1. V lost 0 bases and J lost 1; bases outside the gene matches: 7. The CDR3 covers 17 residues. The germline V gene has CDR1 SGHRS and CDR2 YFSETQ. The CDR3 spells CASSLGQGVRSGNTIYF. As DNA, the CDR3 is TGCGCCAGCAGCTTGGGACAGGGTGTTAGGTCTGGAAACACCATATATTTT.

J is TRBJ2-7 and V is TRBV28, with 9 positions matching TRBD1. V gave up 4 bases and J gave up 3 bases; unmatched junction bases: 7. CDR1 is MDHEN and CDR2 is SYDVKM in the germline V gene. This CDR3 has 15 residues. CDR3 in amino acids: CASSSGTGSVYEQYF. CDR3 in DNA: TGTGCCAGCAGTTCCGGGACAGGGAGCGTCTACGAGCAGTACTTC.

The chain links TRBV19 to TRBJ2-7; D is ambiguous. Germline loops: CDR1 LNHDA, CDR2 SQIVND (reference sequence). Trimming pared 5 bases from V and 6 bases from J, leaving 14 bases between. The CDR3 sequence is 13 residues long. The CDR3 region is CASSWRTNSEQYF. The CDR3 nucleotides read TGTGCCAGTAGTTGGAGAACCAACTCCGAGCAGTACTTC.

This clone was found many times. The chain recombines TRBV28 with TRBJ1-4; D is unresolved. CDR1 and CDR2 from the germline V gene are MDHEN and SYDVKM. Between the trimmed V and J ends, which lost 10 bases and 8 bases, there was a span of 14 bases. The CDR3 has 12 amino acids. The CDR3 region has the DNA TGTGCCACGCGCCTGGGTGGCGAAAAACTGTTTTTT. This codes for CATRLGGEKLFF.

This chain connects TRBV19 to TRBJ1-6; possibly TRBD1 for D (5 bases). The V end lost 4 bases, the J end lost 7 bases, and 14 bases lay between the germline ends. The CDR3 has 15 residues. Germline lookup yields CDR1 LNHDA and CDR2 SQIVND (reference sequence). CDR3 nucleotide sequence: TGTGCCAGTAGTACCCTAGGAGGGGTGAATTCACCCCTCCACTTT. It is translated as CASSTLGGVNSPLHF.

The rearrangement joins TRBV2 to TRBJ2-3, with D uncertain. V was clipped by 8 bases and J by 5 bases, with 14 bases between them. Germline CDR1 is SNHLY and CDR2 is FYNNEI. The CDR3 has 13 amino acids. This CDR3 is CASPGHAQDTQYF. CDR3 sequence (DNA): TGTGCCAGCCCTGGGCACGCACAAGATACGCAGTATTTT.

This chain connects TRBV7-2 to TRBJ1-3; the match to TRBD1 covers 7 bases. The CDR3 is made up of 16 amino acids. The V and J ends lost 5 bases and 5 bases, in that order; junction bases with no gene match: 12. CDR1 SGHTA and CDR2 FQGNSA come from the germline V gene. The CDR3 DNA reads as TGTGCCAGCAGCCCATCCGGGACAGCCGCCCGAAACACCATATATTTT. Translating gives CASSPSGTAARNTIYF.

The V call is TRBV28, the J call TRBJ1-6; no clear D gene. Trimming removed 5 bases at V and 8 bases at J, with 7 bases between. Germline CDR1 and CDR2: MDHEN and SYDVKM. CDR3 size: 12 residues. CDR3 bases: TGTGCCAGCAGTCCGCGAGATTCACCCCTCCACTTT. Its protein is CASSPRDSPLHF.

The chain uses TRBV10-3 and TRBJ2-3; 9 positions match TRBD2. This CDR3 has 15 amino acids. Per germline, CDR1 ENHRY and CDR2 SYGVKD. Germline trimming cut 7 bases from V and 1 base from J; bases unmatched to any gene: 6. The CDR3 protein is CAIKRTSDRTDTQYF. The CDR3 region has the DNA TGTGCCATCAAGCGGACTAGCGACCGCACAGATACGCAGTATTTT.

This clone appeared once. The chain recombines TRBV6-5 with TRBJ1-2; 10 positions match TRBD1. The V segment lost 6 bases and the J segment 5 bases; nucleotides outside the gene matches: 6. The CDR3 extends over 14 amino acids. CDR1 MNHEY and CDR2 SVGAGI come from the germline V gene. The CDR3 DNA is TGTGCCAGCAGCCACGGACAGGGGGGTTATGGCTACACCTTC. Translated, it gives CASSHGQGGYGYTF.